This passage covers 19 T cell receptor beta chains from one sample sequenced in a study of T cell repertoires in cytomegalovirus infection. TCRdb called the reads again in MiXCR, with one record for every CDR3 protein. The sample consists of around 330,000 distinct CDR3 sequences, roughly a sixth of them appearing once. The sequenced sample was PBMCs. Every receptor here comes from a human donor in good health (CMV status not recorded). Some clones in this sample may be carry-over from other donors' samples.

The chain combines TRBV5-4 with TRBJ2-1, with D unresolved. Trimming cost V 1 base and J 0 bases, with 11 bases left between them. The CDR3 runs to 16 residues. The germline CDR1 and CDR2 sequences are SGHNT and YYREEE (reference sequence). Here the CDR3 DNA reads TGTGCCAGCAGCTTGAATACGGGTAGCTCCTACAATGAGCAGTTCTTC. This gives the protein CASSLNTGSSYNEQFF.

The genes are TRBV20-1 and TRBJ2-5; TRBD1 aligns across 9 bases. Germline trimming cut 0 bases from V and 1 base from J; bases unmatched to any gene: 3. This CDR3 spans 15 amino acids. In germline, CDR1 is DFQATT, CDR2 SNEGSKA (reference sequence). CDR3 protein: CSAREDRGIQETQYF. In nucleotides, the CDR3 is TGCAGTGCTAGAGAGGACAGGGGCATCCAAGAGACCCAGTACTTC.

A word on this clonotype: A single base separates this from a much larger clone, so it may be a read error. The V and J genes are TRBV7-2 and TRBJ2-1; 7 bases match TRBD1. Germline trimming cut 4 bases from V and 5 bases from J; bases unmatched to any gene: 14. CDR3 length: 17 amino acids. Per the germline V gene, CDR1 is SGHTA and CDR2 is FQGNSA. The CDR3 loop is CASSSPAWDSGNNEQFF. The DNA of the CDR3 is TGTGCCAGCAGCTCCCCGGCGTGGGACAGCGGAAACAATGAGCAGTTCTTC.

Ten or more counts support this clonotype. The chain carries TRBV28 and TRBJ2-7; D is perhaps TRBD1 or TRBD2 (5 bases each). This CDR3 is 15 amino acids long. The V and J ends lost 4 bases and 0 bases respectively, with 13 bases between them. Germline V gene sequence: CDR1 MDHEN, CDR2 SYDVKM. CDR3 sequence reads: CASSSSGTDSYEQYF. CDR3 DNA sequence: TGTGCCAGCAGTTCCTCAGGGACGGACTCCTACGAGCAGTACTTC.

This clonotype has at least ten counts. CDR3 bases: TGTGCCAGCAGCTTAGCTACAGGGCGGGAGTTTGAGACCCAGTACTTC. It translates to CASSLATGREFETQYF. The V call is TRBV7-2, the J call TRBJ2-5; maybe TRBD2 (7 bases). Looked up from germline, CDR1 is SGHTA and CDR2 is FQGNSA. The CDR3 sequence is 16 residues long. V lost 0 bases and J lost 5, with 16 bases in between.

This clonotype was counted many times. This chain links TRBV7-2 with TRBJ1-2; D might be TRBD1 (5 bases). Per germline, CDR1 SGHTA and CDR2 FQGNSA. V was pared by 1 base and J by 4 bases, with 25 bases between. The CDR3 has 19 amino acids. The CDR3 loop is CASSLVGGDKTTRFYGYTF. The CDR3, as DNA: TGTGCCAGCAGCTTAGTTGGGGGAGACAAGACAACAAGATTCTATGGCTACACCTTC.

The chain is built from TRBV25-1 and TRBJ1-2; D not certain. V shed 2 bases and J shed 2 bases, with 6 bases lying between them. Germline-derived CDR1 and CDR2 are MGHDK and SYGVNS. This CDR3 spans 13 amino acids. This CDR3 is CASSELRNYGYTF. CDR3 sequence (DNA): TGTGCCAGCAGTGAACTGAGGAACTATGGCTACACCTTC.

The rearrangement uses TRBV7-6 and TRBJ2-7; 8 bases are a match to TRBD1. Germline trimming cut 10 bases from V and 4 bases from J; bases unmatched to any gene: 9. The CDR3 extends over 13 amino acids. Germline V CDR1 and CDR2: SGHVS, FNYEAQ. The CDR3 loop is CATTEQGGYEQYF. As DNA, the CDR3 is TGTGCCACCACGGAACAGGGGGGATACGAGCAGTACTTC.

The chain joins TRBV19 to TRBJ2-2, with TRBD2 matching over 8 bases. The CDR3 length is 17 residues. After removal of 7 bases from V and 1 base from J, the junction contained 11 bases not matched to a gene. Germline loops: CDR1 LNHDA, CDR2 SQIVND (reference sequence). The CDR3 bases are TGTGCCAGTATCCGCAACGGGGGGGGTGTGAACACCGGGGAGCTGTTTTTT. Its translation is CASIRNGGGVNTGELFF.

CDR3 DNA: TGTGCCAGCAGTTGGGCGGGGACTGAAGCTTTCTTT. It codes for CASSWAGTEAFF. The rearrangement uses TRBV12-3 or TRBV12-4 and TRBJ1-1, with D unresolved. This CDR3 is built from 12 residues. V was shortened by 4 bases and J by 5 bases, with 8 bases between the two germline ends.

CDR3 bases: TGTGCCAGCACCACGGGACAGGGGGTGATCACAGATACGCAGTATTTT. It codes for CASTTGQGVITDTQYF. The rearrangement uses TRBV6-1 and TRBJ2-3, with 11 positions matching TRBD1. CDR1 is MNHNS and CDR2 is SASEGT in the germline V gene. This CDR3 contains 16 residues. V dropped 7 bases and J dropped 2; count of bases not matched to a gene: 8.

The chain has TRBV5-4 and TRBJ2-1; D gene ambiguous. CDR3 length equals 13 residues. Trimming took off 2 bases at V and 3 bases at J, with 6 bases between the two ends. Germline V lookup: CDR1 SGHNT, CDR2 YYREEE (reference sequence). The CDR3 loop is CASSLTVYNEQFF. CDR3 nucleotide sequence: TGTGCCAGCAGCTTAACGGTCTACAATGAGCAGTTCTTC.

Ten or more counts support this clonotype. The chain couples TRBV5-4 to TRBJ2-3, with 7 bases matching TRBD2. From germline, CDR1 is SGHNT and CDR2 YYREEE (reference sequence). The CDR3 is 16 amino acids. V gave up 7 bases and J gave up 5 bases; unmatched junction bases: 16. The CDR3 sequence: CASSPLGGGDLDTQYF. The CDR3, as DNA: TGTGCCAGCTCTCCCCTCGGCGGGGGAGACTTAGATACGCAGTATTTT.

Only one count was recorded for this clonotype. This chain joins TRBV5-1 and TRBJ2-3, with 8 bases that match TRBD2. CDR1 is SGHRS, CDR2 YFSETQ, per germline. This CDR3 comprises 16 residues. The V gene end was trimmed by 4 bases and the J gene end by 0 bases; junction bases not matched to a gene: 7. The CDR3 loop is CASSPGGMASTDTQYF. The DNA for the CDR3 is TGCGCCAGCAGCCCGGGAGGGATGGCTAGCACAGATACGCAGTATTTT.

The sample holds a few counts of this clonotype. This chain uses TRBV10-3 with TRBJ1-5, with unresolved D. Germline CDR1 is ENHRY and CDR2 is SYGVKD. V shed 4 bases and J shed 5 bases, with 9 bases lying between them. CDR3 length: 13 amino acids. CDR3 coding DNA: TGTGCCATCAGTGGCACCTTGGATCAGCCCCAGCATTTT. Protein: CAISGTLDQPQHF.

The chain is built from TRBV25-1 and TRBJ2-7; no clear D gene. CDR3 length: 14 amino acids. From germline, CDR1 is MGHDK and CDR2 SYGVNS. Between the trimmed V and J ends, which lost 3 bases and 1 base, there was a span of 10 bases. The CDR3 spells CASSDPGSSYEQYF. CDR3 sequence (DNA): TGTGCCAGCAGTGACCCTGGTAGTTCCTACGAGCAGTACTTC.

There are many counts of this clonotype. V gene TRBV7-2 combines with J gene TRBJ1-2, with 9 positions matching TRBD1. The junction had 4 bases not matched to a gene; V was cut back by 4 bases and J by 4 bases. The germline V gene has CDR1 SGHTA and CDR2 FQGNSA. There are 14 residues in the CDR3. As DNA, the CDR3 is TGTGCCAGCAGCTCCACAGGGGGCAGCTATGGCTACACCTTC. Translation: CASSSTGGSYGYTF.

The chain recombines TRBV27 with TRBJ2-1, with D uncertain. Germline assignment: CDR1 MNHEY and CDR2 SMNVEV (reference sequence). CDR3 length equals 13 residues. V gave up 3 bases and J gave up 9 bases, with 12 bases separating them. DNA of the CDR3: TGTGCCAGCAGTTTTTCCGTTTCGGGTGAGCAGTTCTTC. The encoded protein is CASSFSVSGEQFF.

The sample holds many counts of this clonotype. This rearrangement joins TRBV7-2 to TRBJ2-6; D may be TRBD1 (7 bases). This CDR3 is built from 15 residues. Trimming cost V 5 bases and J 5 bases, with 13 bases left between them. Looked up from germline, CDR1 is SGHTA and CDR2 is FQGNSA. CDR3 DNA sequence: TGTGCCAGCAGCCCAGGGGGGCGAAGGGCCAACGTCCTGACTTTC. Protein sequence: CASSPGGRRANVLTF.